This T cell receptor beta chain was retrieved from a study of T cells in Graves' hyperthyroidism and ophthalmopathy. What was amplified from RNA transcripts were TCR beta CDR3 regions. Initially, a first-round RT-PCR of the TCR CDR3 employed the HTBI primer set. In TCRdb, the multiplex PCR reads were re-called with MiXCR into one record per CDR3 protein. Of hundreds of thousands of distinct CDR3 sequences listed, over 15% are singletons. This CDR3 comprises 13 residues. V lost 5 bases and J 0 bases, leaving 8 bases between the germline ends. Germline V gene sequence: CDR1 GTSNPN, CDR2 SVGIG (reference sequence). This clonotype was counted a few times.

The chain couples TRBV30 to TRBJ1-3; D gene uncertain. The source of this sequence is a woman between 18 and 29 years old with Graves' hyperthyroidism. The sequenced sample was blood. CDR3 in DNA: TGTGCCTGGCTGACGGACTCTGGAAACACCATATATTTT. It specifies CAWLTDSGNTIYF.